The clone carrying this TCR beta chain has just a few counts. This sample is drawn from a study of graft-versus-host responses after intestinal transplantation. On the study more broadly: Recipients had transplants, and these were multivisceral, liver-intestinal, or isolated intestinal.

Graft samples were processed, releasing intraepithelial and lamina propria lymphocytes. Germline V lookup: CDR1 LGHNA, CDR2 YNFKEQ. The CDR3 runs to 17 residues. Between the trimmed V and J ends, which lost 0 bases and 0 bases, there was a span of 9 bases. Using immunoSEQ multiplex PCR, the repertoire was profiled, and TCRdb retains in-frame clones only, with some absent. Altogether under 20,000 clones are present, around 70% being singletons, with the ten largest covering 3% to 4.5%. The specimen comprised ileum tissue, sampled 14 days after transplant. The chain employs TRBV4-2 and TRBJ1-6; unclear D gene. The sequence came from a human patient who received an intestinal transplant, so some T cells may come from the graft donor. CDR3 DNA: TGTGCCAGCAGCCAAGATCTGAGTATCTCCTATAATTCACCCCTCCACTTT. Translated, it gives CASSQDLSISYNSPLHF.